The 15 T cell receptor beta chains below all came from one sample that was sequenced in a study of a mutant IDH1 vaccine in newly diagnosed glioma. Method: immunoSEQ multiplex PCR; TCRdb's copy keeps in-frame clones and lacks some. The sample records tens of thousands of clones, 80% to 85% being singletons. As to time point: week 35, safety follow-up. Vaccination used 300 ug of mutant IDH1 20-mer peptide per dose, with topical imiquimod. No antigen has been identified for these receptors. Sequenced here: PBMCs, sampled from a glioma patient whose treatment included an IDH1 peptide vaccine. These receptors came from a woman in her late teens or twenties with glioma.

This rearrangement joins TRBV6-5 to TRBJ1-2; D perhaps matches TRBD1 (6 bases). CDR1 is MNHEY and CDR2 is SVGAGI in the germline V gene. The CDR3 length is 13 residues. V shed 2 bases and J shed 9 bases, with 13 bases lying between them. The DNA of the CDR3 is TGTGCCAGCAGTTACCCGGACAGATCGAGCTACACCTTC. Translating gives CASSYPDRSSYTF.

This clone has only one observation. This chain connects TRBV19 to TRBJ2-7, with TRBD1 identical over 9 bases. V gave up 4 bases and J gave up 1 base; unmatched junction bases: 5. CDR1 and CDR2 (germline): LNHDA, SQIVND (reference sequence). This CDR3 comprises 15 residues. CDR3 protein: CASSTTGTGSYEQYF. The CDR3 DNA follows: TGTGCCAGTAGTACGACCGGGACAGGGTCCTACGAGCAGTACTTC.

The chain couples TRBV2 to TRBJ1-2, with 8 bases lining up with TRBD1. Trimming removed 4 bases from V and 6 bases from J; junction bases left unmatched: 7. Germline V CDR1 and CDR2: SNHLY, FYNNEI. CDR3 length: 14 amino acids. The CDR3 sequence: CASSGRGQGNGYTF. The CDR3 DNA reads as TGTGCCAGCAGTGGGCGAGGACAGGGAAATGGCTACACCTTC. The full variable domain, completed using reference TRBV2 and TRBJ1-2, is EPEVTQTPSHQVTQMGQEVILRCVPISNHLYFYWYRQILGQKVEFLVSFYNNEISEKSEIFDDQFSVERPDGSNFTLKIRSTKLEDSAMYFCASSGRGQGNGYTFGSGTRLTVV.

The CDR3 bases are TGTGCCAGCAGCCGCAAACTGGGCGGGGTAAACACTGAAGCTTTCTTT. Its protein product is CASSRKLGGVNTEAFF. V usage is TRBV7-2 and J usage is TRBJ1-1; unclear D gene. This CDR3 region has 16 residues. Per germline, CDR1 SGHTA and CDR2 FQGNSA. V lost 5 bases, J lost 2 bases, and 18 bases lay in between.

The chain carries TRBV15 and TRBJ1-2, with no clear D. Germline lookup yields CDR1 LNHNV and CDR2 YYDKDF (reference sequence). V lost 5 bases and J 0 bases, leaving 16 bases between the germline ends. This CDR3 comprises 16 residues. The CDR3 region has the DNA TGTGCCACCAGCTCCCCGACGGGGAGGACTAACTATGGCTACACCTTC. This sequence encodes CATSSPTGRTNYGYTF.

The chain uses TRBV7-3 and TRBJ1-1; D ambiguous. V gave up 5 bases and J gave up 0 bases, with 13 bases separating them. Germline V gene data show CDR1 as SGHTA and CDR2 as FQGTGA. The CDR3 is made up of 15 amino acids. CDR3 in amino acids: CASSEDGVLNTEAFF. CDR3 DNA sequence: TGTGCCAGCAGCGAGGACGGTGTATTGAACACTGAAGCTTTCTTT.

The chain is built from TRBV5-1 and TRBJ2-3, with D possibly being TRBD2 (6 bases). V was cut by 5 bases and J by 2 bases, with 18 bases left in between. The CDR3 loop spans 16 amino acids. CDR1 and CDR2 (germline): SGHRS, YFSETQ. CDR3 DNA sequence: TGCGCCAGCAGGTGGGGCGGGAAGGGGCACACAGATACGCAGTATTTT. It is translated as CASRWGGKGHTDTQYF.

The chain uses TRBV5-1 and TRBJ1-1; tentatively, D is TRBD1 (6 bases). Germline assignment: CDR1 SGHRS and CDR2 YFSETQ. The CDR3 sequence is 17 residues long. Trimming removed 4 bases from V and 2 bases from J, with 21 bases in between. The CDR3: CASSLPQTGGGNTEAFF. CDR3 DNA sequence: TGCGCCAGCAGCCTCCCCCAAACCGGGGGCGGAAACACTGAAGCTTTCTTT.

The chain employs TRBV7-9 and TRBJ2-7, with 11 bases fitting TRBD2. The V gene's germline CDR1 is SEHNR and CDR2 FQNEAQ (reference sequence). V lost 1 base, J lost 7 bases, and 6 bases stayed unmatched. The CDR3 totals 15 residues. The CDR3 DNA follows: TGTGCCAGCAGCTTAGGTAGCGGGAGGGCCTGGGAGCAGTACTTC. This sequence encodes CASSLGSGRAWEQYF.

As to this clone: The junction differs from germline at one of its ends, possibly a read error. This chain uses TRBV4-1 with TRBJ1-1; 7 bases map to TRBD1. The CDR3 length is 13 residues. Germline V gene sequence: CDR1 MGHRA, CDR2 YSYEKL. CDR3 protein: CASSQVGRGGGIF. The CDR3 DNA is TGCGCCAGCAGCCAAGTAGGTCGAGGGGGCGGAATCTTT.

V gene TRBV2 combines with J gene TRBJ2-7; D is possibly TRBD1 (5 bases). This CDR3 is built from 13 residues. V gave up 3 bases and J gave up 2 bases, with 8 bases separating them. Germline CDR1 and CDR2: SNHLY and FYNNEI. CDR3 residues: CASSELGAYEQYF. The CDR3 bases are TGTGCCAGCAGTGAGTTAGGGGCCTACGAGCAGTACTTC.

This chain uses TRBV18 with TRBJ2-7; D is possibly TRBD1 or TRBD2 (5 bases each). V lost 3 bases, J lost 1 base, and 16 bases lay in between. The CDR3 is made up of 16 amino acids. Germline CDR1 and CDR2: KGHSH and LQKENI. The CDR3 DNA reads TGTGCCAGCTCACCGGGGGTGGGCAGCCAATCCTACGAGCAGTACTTC. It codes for CASSPGVGSQSYEQYF.

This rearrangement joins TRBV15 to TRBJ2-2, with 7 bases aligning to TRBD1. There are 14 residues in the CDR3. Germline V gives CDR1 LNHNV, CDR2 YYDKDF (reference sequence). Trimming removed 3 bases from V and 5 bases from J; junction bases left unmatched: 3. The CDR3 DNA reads TGTGCCACCAGCAGGCGACAGGGAACCGGGGAGCTGTTTTTT. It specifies CATSRRQGTGELFF.

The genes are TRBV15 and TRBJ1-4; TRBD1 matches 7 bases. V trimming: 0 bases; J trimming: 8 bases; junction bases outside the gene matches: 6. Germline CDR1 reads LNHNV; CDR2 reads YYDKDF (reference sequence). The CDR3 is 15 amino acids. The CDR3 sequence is CATSRDPQGNEKLFF. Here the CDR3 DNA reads TGTGCCACCAGCAGAGATCCACAGGGGAACGAAAAACTGTTTTTT.

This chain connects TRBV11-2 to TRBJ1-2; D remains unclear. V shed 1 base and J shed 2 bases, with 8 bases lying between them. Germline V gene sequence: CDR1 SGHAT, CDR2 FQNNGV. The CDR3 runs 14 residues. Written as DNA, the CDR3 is TGTGCCAGCAGCTTAGGCCCCCCAAACTATGGCTACACCTTC. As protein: CASSLGPPNYGYTF.